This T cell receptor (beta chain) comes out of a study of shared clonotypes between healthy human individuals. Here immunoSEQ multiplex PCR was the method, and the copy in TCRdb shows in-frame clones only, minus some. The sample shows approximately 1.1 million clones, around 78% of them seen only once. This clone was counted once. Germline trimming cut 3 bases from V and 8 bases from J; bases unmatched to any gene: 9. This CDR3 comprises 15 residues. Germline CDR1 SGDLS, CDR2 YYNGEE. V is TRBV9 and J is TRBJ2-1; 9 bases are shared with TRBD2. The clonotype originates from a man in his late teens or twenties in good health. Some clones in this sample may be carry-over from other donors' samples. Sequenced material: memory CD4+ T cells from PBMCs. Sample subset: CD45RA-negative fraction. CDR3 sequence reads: CASSAQSGRFYEQFF. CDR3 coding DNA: TGTGCCAGCAGCGCCCAGAGCGGGAGGTTCTATGAGCAGTTCTTC. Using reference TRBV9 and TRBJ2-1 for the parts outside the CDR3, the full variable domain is DSGVTQTPKHLITATGQRVTLRCSPRSGDLSVYWYQQSLDQGLQFLIQYYNGEERAKGNILERFSAQQFPDLHSELNLSSLELGDSALYFCASSAQSGRFYEQFFGPGTRLTVL.